This T cell receptor beta chain was profiled in a study of blood T cell repertoires in COVID-19. Sequencing used immunoSEQ multiplex PCR; TCRdb keeps in-frame clones, though not all of them. The sample records 60,000 to 75,000 clones, about 90% being singletons. It was during active infection that Seattle patients were enrolled and then longitudinally followed. The CDR3 contains 14 residues. The germline V gene encodes CDR1 MNHEY and CDR2 SMNVEV (reference sequence). The germline V and J ends were trimmed by 6 bases and 6 bases, with 17 bases remaining between them. What was sequenced was peripheral blood. This receptor was obtained from a woman in her 50s with COVID-19, enrolled during active disease. The chain uses TRBV27 and TRBJ1-2, with D perhaps TRBD1 (5 bases). The CDR3 sequence is CASREIWGRNGYTF. CDR3 sequence (DNA): TGTGCCAGCAGAGAAATCTGGGGCCGGAATGGCTACACCTTC.